This entry features one T cell receptor beta chain sequence. Its antigen has not been determined. Per-nucleotide qualities are absent, and no much larger clonotype sits a single base away. Its CDR3 holds 14 amino acids, cysteine through phenylalanine. CDR3 DNA only is kept here, 42 bases in frame from base 1. CDR1 SGHRS and CDR2 YFSETQ were looked up in the germline V gene. The germline V end is reduced by 2 bases and the J end by 2 bases; junction bases left unmatched: 4. TCRbeta CDR3 regions were amplified from genomic DNA using the immunoSEQ Assay, a bias-controlled multiplex PCR. Concerning the study's data processing: The number of nucleated cells in each sample was estimated from the amplification of reference gene primers within the assay. To quantify the absolute abundance of each unique TCRbeta CDR3 rearrangement, sequence reads were collapsed and filtered. For each sample, productive Simpson clonality was calculated as the square root of Simpson's diversity index across productive rearrangements. TCRdb's version of the immuneACCESS table is confined to in-frame rearrangements and falls short of the full clone set. An unresolved V gene accounts for under half of the shortfall where checked; the remainder is of unknown origin. The D gene and trimming were derived from the DNA, and the V and J assignments and clone size from that table. The table for this sample lists approximately 150,000 clones; 65% to 85% of them were counted only once. Of the sample, around 6% is held by the ten largest clones.

This sample is drawn from a study of blood T cell repertoires in COVID-19 (dated by TCRdb to the early 2020s). Study-wide context: The collaborator samples originated in the United States, Italy and Spain and spanned the acute and convalescent phases of COVID-19. The prospective study material was composed of cDNA or gDNA derived from T cells, B-cell-depleted T cells, or PBMCs. The dataset comprised deeply sampled blood TCRbeta repertoires from subjects exposed to, actively infected with, or recovered from COVID-19. The repertoires were released in a freely available public database meant as a resource for research on the immune response to SARS-CoV-2. The samples were drawn from two sources: the first 160 participants of the ongoing ImmuneRACE study, and some 1,300 subjects contributed by 6 global collaborators. Sample metadata almost always included a de-identified subject ID, COVID-19 status, age in years and sex. Where HLA class I and class II types were available, the types were taken from metadata supplied by the sample provider, not from assay-based typing.

Here is what the overall study found, with its caveats: How much clinical and demographic metadata was included differed by source and by participant, and the metadata was provided uncurated.

Enrolling through a virtual design, the prospective study's participants ranged in age from roughly 18 to 95 years and lived across some 22 United States geographic areas. In the prospective study, participants were assigned to cohorts based on the clinical history participants reported in a screening survey and a study questionnaire. Each participant in the prospective study had whole blood, serum and a nasopharyngeal or oropharyngeal swab collected by mobile phlebotomists. Over an approximately 2-month period, participants in the prospective study had the option of providing additional blood draws and questionnaires. Before DNA extraction, blood samples from the prospective study were shipped at room temperature or frozen.

The chain joins TRBV5-1 to TRBJ2-7; the junction holds 7 bases that match TRBD2. The sequence derives from a woman in her forties with acute COVID-19. Material: PBMCs or T cells enriched from blood (not recorded which). CDR3 reads: CASSFSGPAYEQYF. At the DNA level, the sequence is TGCGCCAGCAGCTTTAGCGGGCCGGCCTACGAGCAGTACTTC.